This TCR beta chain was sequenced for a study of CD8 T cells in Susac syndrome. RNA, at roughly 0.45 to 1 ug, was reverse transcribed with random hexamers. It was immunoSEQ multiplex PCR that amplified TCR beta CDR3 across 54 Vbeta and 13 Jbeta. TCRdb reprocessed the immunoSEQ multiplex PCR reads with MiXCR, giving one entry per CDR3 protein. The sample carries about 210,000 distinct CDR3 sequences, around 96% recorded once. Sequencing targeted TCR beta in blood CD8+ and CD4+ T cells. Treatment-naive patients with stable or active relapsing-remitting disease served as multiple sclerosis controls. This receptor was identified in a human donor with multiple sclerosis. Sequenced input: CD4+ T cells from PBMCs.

CDR3 amino acids: CASSQESGSLRTDTQYF. The CDR3 bases are TGTGCCAGCAGCCAAGAGAGCGGGAGTCTTCGCACAGATACGCAGTATTTT. V and J are TRBV3-1 and TRBJ2-3; 8 nucleotides match TRBD2. The CDR3 runs to 17 residues. Germline-derived CDR1 and CDR2 are LGHDT and YNNKEL (reference sequence). J lost 1 base, V lost 0 bases, and 6 bases had no gene match.